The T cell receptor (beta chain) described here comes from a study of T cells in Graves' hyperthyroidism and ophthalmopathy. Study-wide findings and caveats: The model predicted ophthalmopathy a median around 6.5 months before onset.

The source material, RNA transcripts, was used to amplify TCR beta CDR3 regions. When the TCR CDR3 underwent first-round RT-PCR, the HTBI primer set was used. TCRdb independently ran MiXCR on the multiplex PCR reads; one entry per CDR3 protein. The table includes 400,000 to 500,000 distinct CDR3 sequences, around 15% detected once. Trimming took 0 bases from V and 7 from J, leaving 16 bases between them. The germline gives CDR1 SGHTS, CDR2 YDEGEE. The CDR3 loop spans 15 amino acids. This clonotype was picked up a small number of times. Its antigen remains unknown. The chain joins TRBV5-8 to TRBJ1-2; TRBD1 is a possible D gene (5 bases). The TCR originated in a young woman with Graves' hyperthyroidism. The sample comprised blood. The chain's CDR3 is CASSLARVASFGYTF. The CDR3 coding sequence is TGTGCCAGCAGCTTGGCCAGGGTAGCGAGTTTTGGCTACACCTTC.